This is a list of T cell receptor beta chains from one sample in a study of spatial heterogeneity in lung cancer. TCRdb used MiXCR to reprocess the 5' RACE reads, holding one entry per CDR3 protein. In the table there are 15,000 or so distinct CDR3 sequences, approximately 4.8% of which are singletons. This specimen consisted of lung tumor tissue, obtained at surgery. These receptors all stem from a female donor with early-stage non-small cell lung cancer. CDR3s include the opening cysteine and the closing phenylalanine or tryptophan. Fields, in order: CDR3 DNA, CDR3 protein, D gene, clone size, J gene, V gene. D genes are given only for firm matches. A clone size is listed for some rows: how often the clone was seen (once, few, many), or a class if it is expanded.

TGTGCCAGCAGCCCCAACGAGCTCTCCTACGAGCAGTACTTC CASSPNELSYEQYF NA many TRBJ2-7 TRBV3-1
TGCAGTGCTAGAGATCGGGGACAGGGCACTGAAGCTTTCTTT CSARDRGQGTEAFF TRBD1 many TRBJ1-1 TRBV20-1
TGCAGTGCCGTAGACAAAAATGAAAAACTGTTTTTT CSAVDKNEKLFF NA many TRBJ1-4 TRBV20-1
TGTGCCAGCAGCCAAGAGGGAAGGGTAGCTTTCTTT CASSQEGRVAFF NA medium-sized TRBJ1-1 TRBV3-1
TGTGCCAGCAGCTTAGGAACAGTGAACACTGAAGCTTTCTTT CASSLGTVNTEAFF NA many TRBJ1-1 TRBV7-9
TGCAGTGCTAGAGTAGCGAAAACAGGGAACACTGAAGCTTTCTTT CSARVAKTGNTEAFF NA many TRBJ1-1 TRBV20-1
TGTGCCAGCAGCTTTCCTCTGGGGAATGAGCAGTTCTTC CASSFPLGNEQFF NA once TRBJ2-1 TRBV7-8
TGTGCCAGCAGTTCCACCACGTCCTACGAGCAGTACTTC CASSSTTSYEQYF NA many TRBJ2-7 TRBV6-5
TGTGCCAGCAGTTATGAGCGGTACGAGACCCAGTACTTC CASSYERYETQYF NA NA TRBJ2-5 TRBV6-6
TGTGCCAGCAGCTTTGCCCCGCAGACTGAGCAGTTCTTC CASSFAPQTEQFF NA NA TRBJ2-1 TRBV5-5
TGCGCCAGCAAGGCAGCGGGGGGCATGAACACCGGGGAGCTGTTTTTT CASKAAGGMNTGELFF TRBD2 many TRBJ2-2 TRBV5-1
TGTGCCAGCAGCAGACAGGGGGCGGACACTGAAGCTTTCTTT CASSRQGADTEAFF TRBD1 few TRBJ1-1 TRBV3-1
TGTGCCAGCAGTTACTCGCCAAGGGTGGGTGAGAACACTGAAGCTTTCTTT CASSYSPRVGENTEAFF NA many TRBJ1-1 TRBV6-5
TGCGCCAGCAGCTTGGGTTTTGGCCAGCAAGAGACCCAGTACTTC CASSLGFGQQETQYF NA medium-sized TRBJ2-5 TRBV5-1
TGTGCGAGCTGGGGGGATACGAACACCGGGGAGCTGTTTTTT CASWGDTNTGELFF NA many TRBJ2-2 TRBV7-9
TGTGCCAGCCGCCAAGGAGCGGCAAACACCGGGGAGCTGTTTTTT CASRQGAANTGELFF NA many TRBJ2-2 TRBV27
TGTGCCAGCAGCGTAACGGCAGGGGAGGGTGGAAACACCATATATTTT CASSVTAGEGGNTIYF NA NA TRBJ1-3 TRBV9
TGTGCCAGCAGCCGTACCGGGACAGGGAGATATGGCTACACCTTC CASSRTGTGRYGYTF TRBD1 large TRBJ1-2 TRBV27
TGTGCCAGCACTGGCGGTCAAGTTACCGGGGAGCTGTTTTTT CASTGGQVTGELFF NA many TRBJ2-2 TRBV6-5
TGCAGTGCTAGCCTAGCGGGGCGAGAGACCCAGTACTTC CSASLAGRETQYF TRBD2 many TRBJ2-5 TRBV20-1
TGCGCCAGCAGCACCGGACTAGCGGGGGGCGCCGGGGAGCTGTTTTTT CASSTGLAGGAGELFF TRBD2 medium-sized TRBJ2-2 TRBV5-1
TGTGCCAGCAGCTACGGTCGGGGGGCCGCCCTCACAGATACGCAGTATTTT CASSYGRGAALTDTQYF NA many TRBJ2-3 TRBV9
TGTGCCAGCAGCTTGGGACTAGCGGTGCATGAGCAGTTCTTC CASSLGLAVHEQFF TRBD2 many TRBJ2-1 TRBV5-4
TGTGCCAGCACCCCAGGAGGGGCAGGTGAAGCTTTCTTT CASTPGGAGEAFF NA medium-sized TRBJ1-1 TRBV7-9
TGTGCCAGCTCGAGGACAGGGGCTTCCCAAGAGACCCAGTACTTC CASSRTGASQETQYF TRBD1 many TRBJ2-5 TRBV2
TGCAGTGCCACCCGGCGGGGGGGCACAGATACGCAGTATTTT CSATRRGGTDTQYF TRBD2 few TRBJ2-3 TRBV20-1
TGTGCCAGCAGCCTAACTAGGAGAGAGCAGTACTTC CASSLTRREQYF NA many TRBJ2-7 TRBV3-1
TGTGCCAGCAGCTTAACTGCAGGGAAGAATGAGCAGTTCTTC CASSLTAGKNEQFF NA many TRBJ2-1 TRBV7-3
TGTGCCAGCCTCGGCAGGTCTAACTATGGCTACACCTTC CASLGRSNYGYTF NA many TRBJ1-2 TRBV6-1
TGTGCCAGCAGCCGGGACAATCAGCCCCAGCATTTT CASSRDNQPQHF NA many TRBJ1-5 TRBV7-9
TGTGCCAGCAGTCCCTCGGGACAGGGGATTTACGAGCAGTACTTC CASSPSGQGIYEQYF TRBD1 many TRBJ2-7 TRBV12-3/TRBV12-4
TGTGCCAGCAGCTTAGAAATATACCATGGCTACACCTTC CASSLEIYHGYTF NA many TRBJ1-2 TRBV7-2
TGCAGTGCTGGGGGGTTTGGATCCACCCAGCCCCAGCATTTT CSAGGFGSTQPQHF NA medium-sized TRBJ1-5 TRBV20-1
TGCAGTGCGCACCGGGACCAGGGCGAGACCCAGTACTTC CSAHRDQGETQYF NA many TRBJ2-5 TRBV20-1
TGTGCCAGCAGTTACGGGGGGGAAAAACTGTTTTTT CASSYGGEKLFF NA medium-sized TRBJ1-4 TRBV6-5
TGTGCCAGCAGTTTTTGGGACGGGGGAGCTTTCTTT CASSFWDGGAFF NA many TRBJ1-1 TRBV12-3/TRBV12-4
TGTGCCAGCTTGTATCAGGGATCAGATACGCAGTATTTT CASLYQGSDTQYF NA medium-sized TRBJ2-3 TRBV2
TGTGCCAGCCAAATCGGGGGCACTGAAGCTTTCTTT CASQIGGTEAFF NA many TRBJ1-1 TRBV18
TGTGCCAGCACCAAGTACCGGGACAGGGTGGATCAGCCCCAGCATTTT CASTKYRDRVDQPQHF TRBD1 few TRBJ1-5 TRBV7-8
TGCAGTGCTACCGGGACTTCCTCCTACGAGCAGTACTTC CSATGTSSYEQYF NA many TRBJ2-7 TRBV20-1
TGCAGCGTTGCTACAGGGGTTCACAGCACAGATACGCAGTATTTT CSVATGVHSTDTQYF TRBD1 many TRBJ2-3 TRBV29-1
TGTGCCAGCAGCTCCCTGCCGGGGCTGTACGAGACCCAGTACTTC CASSSLPGLYETQYF NA many TRBJ2-5 TRBV7-2
TGTGCCAGCAGGTACAGGGGAAGGCAGGCTATGTACACCTTC CASRYRGRQAMYTF TRBD1 many TRBJ1-2 TRBV6-5
TGCAGTGCTAGAGATCATGTAGGGTGGACTGAAGCTTTCTTT CSARDHVGWTEAFF NA many TRBJ1-1 TRBV20-1